This T cell receptor (beta chain) was documented in a study of blood T cell repertoires in COVID-19. Study at large: Acute-phase and convalescent COVID-19 samples originated in the United States, Italy and Spain. Sources were T cells, B-cell-depleted T cells, or PBMCs; the material itself was cDNA or gDNA.

From germline, CDR1 is SQVTM and CDR2 ANQGSEA. This CDR3 has 14 amino acids. V shed 5 bases and J 1 base; nucleotides not matched to a gene: 5. In terms of age and location, participants ranged from roughly 18 to 90 years and lived in about 25 US areas. This clone occurred a few times. As handled by the study authors: The authors estimated nucleated cell counts from reference gene primer amplification. Clones were read by immunoSEQ multiplex PCR, and TCRdb kept only the in-frame ones, dropping some. V, J and clone size derive from that table, while D and trimming were established from the DNA sequence. Here the sample spans about 400,000 clones, about 90% being singletons.

The TCR was taken from a woman between 18 and 30 years old with acute COVID-19. V and J are TRBV29-1 and TRBJ2-1, with 7 bases identical to TRBD1. The specimen was PBMCs or T cells enriched from blood (not recorded which). The CDR3: CSVSPGQSYNEQFF. The CDR3 coding sequence is TGCAGCGTTTCCCCGGGACAGTCCTACAATGAGCAGTTCTTC.